This TCR beta chain is from a study of blood T cell repertoires in COVID-19. Across the whole study: The United States, Italy and Spain were the sources of the acute and convalescent COVID-19 samples. Sample material is recorded as cDNA or gDNA derived from T cells, B-cell-depleted T cells, or PBMCs.

While infection was still active, Seattle patients were enrolled and then followed longitudinally. In the source study's methods: Using reference gene primer amplification, nucleated cell counts were estimated. This table comes from immunoSEQ multiplex PCR, and its TCRdb copy is limited to in-frame clones, with some not included. That table furnishes V, J and clone size, whereas the DNA furnished D and trimming. Seen here are approximately 340,000 clones, approximately 88% observed once, and the top ten hold approximately 9.4%. CDR3 length equals 16 residues. V dropped 4 bases and J dropped 1; count of bases not matched to a gene: 7. Germline V gene sequence: CDR1 ENHRY, CDR2 SYGVKD.

The receptor comes from a man aged 25-45 years with COVID-19, enrolled during active disease. Sequenced: peripheral blood. The genes are TRBV10-3 and TRBJ1-2; 9 positions match TRBD1. CDR3 bases: TGTGCCATCAGTGGGGGGACAGGGAATTATAACTATGGCTACACCTTC. The encoded protein is CAISGGTGNYNYGYTF.